The T cell receptor (beta chain) under discussion was sequenced for a study of OX40 agonist ivuxolimab in advanced cancers. Across the study: Across the patients, intravenous ivuxolimab was delivered every 2 weeks at 0.01 to 10 mg/kg.

The V segment lost 5 bases and the J segment 2 bases; nucleotides outside the gene matches: 7. Germline CDR1 is LNHDA and CDR2 is SQIVND (reference sequence). The CDR3 is 17 residues long. As concerns this clone: Its antigen is as yet unknown.

Produced via immunoSEQ multiplex PCR; TCRdb's table is partial and in-frame only. The profile shows around 95,000 clones, 75% to 90% of them singletons. Notes on the study in general: Clonal expansion in partial responders at 0.1-3.0 mg/kg ranked among the lowest. Expanded peripheral T cell antigen specificity was not determined.

Exclusion applied to patients with autoimmune disease history or systemic immunosuppression. The sample here was CD4+ or CD8+ T cells sorted from blood, taken in a trial of the OX40 agonist ivuxolimab. The clonotype originates from an adult with an advanced solid tumor such as melanoma, head and neck, liver or kidney cancer. This chain connects TRBV19 to TRBJ2-3, with TRBD2 matching over 13 bases. The CDR3 DNA is TGTGCCAGTAGTGCGCGACTAGCGGGAGGATACACAGATACGCAGTATTTT. Its translation: CASSARLAGGYTDTQYF. The whole variable domain, remainder taken from reference TRBV19 and TRBJ2-3, is DGGITQSPKYLFRKEGQNVTLSCEQNLNHDAMYWYRQDPGQGLRLIYYSQIVNDFQKGDIAEGYSVSREKKESFPLTVTSAQKNPTAFYLCASSARLAGGYTDTQYFGPGTRLTVL.